This T cell receptor beta chain derives from a study of blood T cell repertoires in COVID-19. Generated by immunoSEQ multiplex PCR, the TCRdb table keeps only in-frame clones and is missing some. Here the sample spans about 45,000 clones, about 92% being singletons. Per the germline V gene, CDR1 is LNHDA and CDR2 is SQIVND (reference sequence). CDR3 length: 15 residues. Trimming took off 1 base at V and 4 bases at J, with 13 bases between the two ends. The specimen was peripheral blood. This chain links TRBV19 with TRBJ1-1; D is unclear. The TCR sequence derives from a man in his 70s with active COVID-19. Here the CDR3 DNA reads TGTGCCAGTAGTATAGCTGACGTACGGGGCACTGAAGCTTTCTTT. Translation: CASSIADVRGTEAFF.